This T cell receptor (beta chain) is from a study of shared clonotypes between healthy human individuals. The CDR3 loop spans 17 amino acids. Germline CDR1 is SEHNR and CDR2 is FQNEAQ (reference sequence). V shed 3 bases, J shed 1 base, and the junction held 8 bases outside the gene matches. Here immunoSEQ multiplex PCR was the method, and the copy in TCRdb shows in-frame clones only, minus some. The table includes 600,000 to 750,000 clones, 72% detected once. The gene calls are TRBV7-9 and TRBJ2-1; 8 bases fit TRBD2. The TCR sequence derives from a woman in her twenties or thirties in good health. Sequences were obtained from memory CD4+ T cells sorted from blood. Subset of the sample: CD45RA-negative fraction. The CDR3 here is CASSFPGLVRSYNEQFF. DNA of the CDR3: TGTGCCAGCAGCTTTCCGGGACTAGTGCGGTCCTACAATGAGCAGTTCTTC.